These 8 T cell receptor beta chains share one sample of origin, sequenced in a study of pediatric ulcerative colitis. Rectal tissue came from one to two pinch biopsies taken at colonoscopy. Some clones are missing from TCRdb's copy, which holds only in-frame ones; the method was immunoSEQ multiplex PCR. The repertoire holds 15,000 to 20,000 clones, over 70% seen once, with around 7.6% in the top ten. Sequencing was performed on gut tissue. The receptors were sampled from a boy younger than 18 who was a control in a study of pediatric ulcerative colitis.

The chain uses TRBV5-4 and TRBJ2-7; D is ambiguous. Germline V gives CDR1 SGHNT, CDR2 YYREEE (reference sequence). The CDR3 is 13 residues long. V was trimmed by 3 bases and J by 6 bases, leaving 13 bases between them. The DNA of the CDR3 is TGTGCCAGCAGCTCAACCACTGGCACCGAGCAGTACTTC. Amino acid sequence: CASSSTTGTEQYF.

The rearrangement joins TRBV25-1 to TRBJ2-1; 7 bases line up with TRBD1. After removal of 5 bases from V and 3 bases from J, the junction contained 10 bases not matched to a gene. The germline CDR1 and CDR2 sequences are MGHDK and SYGVNS. This CDR3 is built from 16 residues. CDR3 residues: CASSPQADRDYNEQFF. The CDR3 bases are TGTGCCAGCAGTCCCCAAGCTGACAGGGACTACAATGAGCAGTTCTTC.

The chain employs TRBV10-3 and TRBJ2-3; TRBD2 is a possible D gene (5 bases). The CDR3 sequence is 16 residues long. Trimming stripped 1 base from V and 0 bases from J, with 11 bases between. CDR1 and CDR2 (germline): ENHRY, SYGVKD. CDR3 in DNA: TGTGCCATCAGTGAGTACGGGAAGGTGAGCACAGATACGCAGTATTTT. Its protein product is CAISEYGKVSTDTQYF.

The gene calls are TRBV7-3 and TRBJ2-1; 7 bases line up with TRBD2. CDR1 is SGHTA and CDR2 is FQGTGA in the germline V gene. The V segment lost 2 bases and the J segment 0 bases; nucleotides outside the gene matches: 4. The CDR3 is 16 amino acids. The CDR3 loop is CASSLQAGSSYNEQFF. The CDR3 DNA is TGTGCCAGCAGCTTACAAGCGGGAAGCTCCTACAATGAGCAGTTCTTC.

The chain couples TRBV7-6 to TRBJ2-2, with D possibly TRBD1 on 5 matching bases. The length of the CDR3 is 15 residues. Germline CDR1 is SGHVS and CDR2 is FNYEAQ. V shed 0 bases and J shed 3 bases, with 8 bases lying between them. CDR3 nucleotides: TGTGCCAGCAGCTTAGCTCCAGGGCACACCGGGGAGCTGTTTTTT. Protein: CASSLAPGHTGELFF.

This chain uses TRBV10-3 with TRBJ2-1, with D possibly matching TRBD2 (5 bases). The CDR3 consists of 14 residues. Trimming cost V 2 bases and J 6 bases, with 11 bases left between them. From germline, CDR1 is ENHRY and CDR2 SYGVKD. CDR3 in amino acids: CAISEREQSNEQFF. CDR3 nucleotide sequence: TGTGCCATCAGTGAGAGGGAGCAGAGCAATGAGCAGTTCTTC.

J is TRBJ2-7 and V is TRBV5-6; a possible D gene is TRBD1 (5 bases). The V gene lost 4 bases and the J gene lost 3 bases, with 14 bases spanning the gap. CDR1 and CDR2 from the germline V gene are SGHDT and YYEEEE. This CDR3 contains 14 residues. The CDR3 DNA sequence: TGTGCCAGCAGCAAATGGACAAGGCACTACGAGCAGTACTTC. This encodes CASSKWTRHYEQYF.

The chain uses TRBV11-1 and TRBJ2-5; no firm D call. V lost 5 bases and J 5 bases, leaving 18 bases between the germline ends. CDR1 and CDR2 (germline): SGHAT, FQDESV (reference sequence). The CDR3 consists of 15 residues. The CDR3 is CASSPADLTWETQYF. Written as DNA, the CDR3 is TGTGCCAGCAGCCCCGCCGACCTTACGTGGGAGACCCAGTACTTC.